The rows below give T cell receptor beta chains drawn from one sample of a study of blood T cell repertoires in COVID-19. Only in-frame clones appear in the TCRdb table, and some are missing; sequencing was by immunoSEQ multiplex PCR. The sample carries approximately 52,000 clones, approximately 90% recorded once. Sample: peripheral blood. All receptors come from a man aged 50 or older with acute or convalescent COVID-19. Both conserved end residues are part of each CDR3. D genes are given only for firm matches. The size of a clone is reported for some rows only, either as once, few or many, or as a class for expanded clones.

>NA|TRBJ1-6|TRBV3-1/TRBV3-2|NA
CASSQVEGPNSPLHF
TGTGCCAGCAGCCAAGTGGAGGGACCTAATTCACCCCTCCACTTT
>NA|TRBJ2-7|TRBV21-1|NA
CAKRPGQETSEQYF
TGTGCCAAGCGACCGGGACAGGAAACGAGCGAGCAGTACTTC
>TRBD1|TRBJ1-4|TRBV28|NA
CASSPSGGRGEKLFF
TGTGCCAGCAGTCCGTCAGGGGGCAGGGGCGAAAAACTGTTTTTT
>NA|TRBJ2-7|TRBV10-1|NA
CASSRDTFSYEQYF
TGCGCCAGCAGTAGGGACACTTTCTCCTACGAGCAGTACTTC
>TRBD2|TRBJ2-3|TRBV19|NA
CASRRTSGGASDTQYF
TGTGCCAGTAGAAGGACTAGCGGGGGGGCATCAGATACGCAGTATTTT
>TRBD2|TRBJ2-1|TRBV7-2|NA
CASSLGSGGANEQFF
TGTGCCAGCAGCTTAGGCAGCGGGGGGGCAAATGAGCAGTTCTTC
>NA|TRBJ2-7|TRBV15|NA
CATSRVAGSYEQYF
TGTGCCACCAGCAGAGTGGCAGGTTCCTACGAGCAGTACTTC
>NA|TRBJ2-1|TRBV5-1|NA
CASSGLGDTYNEQFF
TGCGCCAGCAGCGGATTAGGGGATACCTACAATGAGCAGTTCTTC
>TRBD1|TRBJ1-6|TRBV6-5|few
CASKPGQGWSPLHF
TGTGCCAGCAAGCCGGGACAGGGATGGTCACCCCTCCACTTT
>NA|TRBJ2-3|TRBV6-1|NA
CASSEPGRDTQYF
TGTGCCAGCAGTGAACCCGGGAGAGATACGCAGTATTTT
>NA|TRBJ1-6|TRBV11-2|NA
CASSLVPDNSPLHF
TGTGCCAGCAGCTTAGTTCCCGATAATTCACCCCTCCACTTT
>NA|TRBJ1-2|TRBV6-5|NA
CASSPADSNYGYTF
TGTGCCAGCAGTCCAGCGGACAGCAACTATGGCTACACCTTC
>TRBD1|TRBJ2-3|TRBV19|NA
CASSILGQGRDTQYF
TGTGCCAGTAGTATTTTGGGACAGGGGAGAGATACGCAGTATTTT
>TRBD1|TRBJ2-3|TRBV5-1|NA
CASSLPGTGVTDTQYF
TGCGCCAGCAGCTTGCCCGGGACAGGAGTCACAGATACGCAGTATTTT
>TRBD2|TRBJ2-3|TRBV20-1|NA
CSASILGLAGGRSQTDTQYF
TGCAGTGCTAGTATATTGGGACTAGCGGGGGGCCGTTCACAAACAGATACGCAGTATTTT
>NA|TRBJ2-3|TRBV12-5|NA
CASGSDTDTQYF
TGTGCTAGTGGTTCAGACACAGATACGCAGTATTTT
>TRBD1|TRBJ1-6|TRBV3-1/TRBV3-2|once
CASSQEIRQGRYNSPLHF
TGTGCCAGCAGCCAAGAGATAAGACAGGGGCGCTACAATTCACCCCTCCACTTT
>NA|TRBJ1-5|TRBV30|NA
CAWSRGGASQPQHF
TGTGCCTGGAGTCGTGGGGGGGCGAGTCAGCCCCAGCATTTT
>NA|TRBJ1-6|TRBV9|few
CASSDGTAYYNSPLHF
TGTGCCAGCAGCGACGGTACAGCTTATTATAATTCACCCCTCCACTTT
>NA|TRBJ2-3|TRBV24-1|once
CATSRGILTDTQYF
TGTGCCACCTCCCGGGGTATATTGACAGATACGCAGTATTTT
>NA|TRBJ2-3|TRBV19|NA
CASSEGGTDTQYF
TGTGCCAGTAGTGAGGGGGGCACAGATACGCAGTATTTT
>TRBD1|TRBJ2-7|TRBV3-1/TRBV3-2|NA
CASSGTGTGLYEQYF
TGTGCCAGCAGCGGGACCGGGACAGGGCTCTACGAGCAGTACTTC
>NA|TRBJ2-2|TRBV24-1|NA
CATSERYTGELFF
TGTGCCACCAGCGAGCGATACACCGGGGAGCTGTTTTTT
>NA|TRBJ2-3|TRBV5-4|once
CASSFSTRARTADTQYF
TGTGCCAGCAGCTTTAGTACGCGGGCCCGCACGGCAGATACGCAGTATTTT
>NA|TRBJ1-2|TRBV21-1|NA
CASSKYRISQDTEPANYGYTF
TGTGCCAGCAGCAAATACCGGATTAGTCAGGACACGGAACCCGCTAACTATGGCTACACCTTC
>NA|TRBJ1-3|TRBV11-2|NA
CASSRVAGNTIYF
TGTGCCAGCAGCCGCGTGGCTGGAAACACCATATATTTT
>NA|TRBJ1-5|TRBV19|NA
CASSIDQWSNQPQHF
TGTGCCAGTAGTATAGATCAGTGGAGCAATCAGCCCCAGCATTTT
>NA|TRBJ2-1|TRBV24-1|NA
CATSDSEGDWNEQFF
TGTGCCACCAGTGATTCTGAGGGGGATTGGAATGAGCAGTTCTTC
>TRBD2|TRBJ2-2|TRBV18|NA
CASSPRTSGGAGSGELFF
TGTGCCAGCTCACCAAGGACTAGCGGGGGGGCCGGTTCCGGGGAGCTGTTTTTT
>NA|TRBJ2-1|TRBV5-1|NA
CASSLDSTDNEQFF
TGCGCCAGCAGCTTGGATTCGACAGACAATGAGCAGTTCTTC
>NA|TRBJ2-1|TRBV24-1|once
CATSDYPETGHNEQFF
TGTGCCACCAGTGACTATCCGGAGACAGGACACAATGAGCAGTTCTTC
>TRBD2|TRBJ2-5|TRBV5-5|NA
CASSRTLAGAGETQYF
TGTGCCAGCAGCCGGACCTTAGCGGGGGCGGGGGAGACCCAGTACTTC
>NA|TRBJ2-5|TRBV2|NA
CASSDLAVETQYF
TGTGCCAGCAGTGATCTAGCAGTGGAGACCCAGTACTTC
>TRBD2|TRBJ2-3|TRBV4-2|NA
CASSQDVAGGTDTQYF
TGTGCCAGCAGCCAAGACGTCGCGGGGGGAACAGATACGCAGTATTTT
>NA|TRBJ2-7|TRBV29-1|NA
CSVQSLGAYEQYF
TGCAGCGTCCAGAGCTTAGGGGCATACGAGCAGTACTTC
>TRBD1|TRBJ2-7|TRBV5-8|NA
CASSLGQGAYEQYF
TGTGCCAGCAGCTTGGGACAGGGGGCCTACGAGCAGTACTTC
>NA|TRBJ2-7|TRBV19|NA
CASSIIVGYEQYF
TGTGCCAGTAGTATTATAGTTGGCTACGAGCAGTACTTC
>TRBD1|TRBJ1-6|TRBV19|NA
CASSTTDRGYLNSPLHF
TGTGCCAGTAGTACTACGGACAGGGGCTATCTTAATTCACCCCTCCACTTT
>TRBD1|TRBJ2-4|TRBV5-1|NA
CASRPGTAKNIQYF
TGCGCCAGCAGGCCCGGGACAGCGAAAAACATTCAGTACTTC